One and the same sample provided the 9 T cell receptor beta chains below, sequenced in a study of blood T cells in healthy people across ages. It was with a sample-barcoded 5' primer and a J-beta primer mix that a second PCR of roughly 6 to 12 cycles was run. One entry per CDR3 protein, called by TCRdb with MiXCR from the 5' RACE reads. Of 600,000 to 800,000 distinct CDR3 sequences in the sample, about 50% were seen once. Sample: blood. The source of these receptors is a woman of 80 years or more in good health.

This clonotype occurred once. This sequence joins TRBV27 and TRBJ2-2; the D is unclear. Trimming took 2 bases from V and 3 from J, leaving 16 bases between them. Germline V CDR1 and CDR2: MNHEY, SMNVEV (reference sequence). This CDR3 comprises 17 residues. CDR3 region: CASSLARRADYTGELFF. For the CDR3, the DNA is TGTGCCAGCAGTTTAGCTCGTCGGGCAGACTACACCGGGGAGCTGTTTTTT.

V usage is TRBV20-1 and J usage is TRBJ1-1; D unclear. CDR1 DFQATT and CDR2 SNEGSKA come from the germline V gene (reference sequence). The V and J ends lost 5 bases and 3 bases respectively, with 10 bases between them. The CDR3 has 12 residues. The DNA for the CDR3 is TGCAGTGCTGCCGGGAGGTACACTGAAGCTTTCTTT. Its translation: CSAAGRYTEAFF.

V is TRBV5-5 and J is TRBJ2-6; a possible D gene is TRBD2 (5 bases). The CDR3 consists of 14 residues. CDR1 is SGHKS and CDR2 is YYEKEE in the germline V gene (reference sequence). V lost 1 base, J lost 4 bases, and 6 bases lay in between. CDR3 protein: CASSLWEGANVLTF. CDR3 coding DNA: TGTGCCAGCAGCTTGTGGGAGGGGGCCAACGTCCTGACTTTC.

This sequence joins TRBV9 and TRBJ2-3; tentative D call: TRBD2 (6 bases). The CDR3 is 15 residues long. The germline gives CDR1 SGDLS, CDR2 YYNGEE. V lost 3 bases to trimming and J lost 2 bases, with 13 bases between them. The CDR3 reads CASSDGLPNTDTQYF. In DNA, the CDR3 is TGTGCCAGCAGCGATGGACTACCGAACACAGATACGCAGTATTTT.

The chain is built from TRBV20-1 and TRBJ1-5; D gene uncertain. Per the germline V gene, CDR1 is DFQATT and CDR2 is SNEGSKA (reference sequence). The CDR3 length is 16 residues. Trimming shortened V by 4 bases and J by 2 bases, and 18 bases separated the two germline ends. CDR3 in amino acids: CSAKSSLRGGNQPQHF. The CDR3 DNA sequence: TGCAGTGCTAAATCTTCCCTCCGGGGTGGCAATCAGCCCCAGCATTTT.

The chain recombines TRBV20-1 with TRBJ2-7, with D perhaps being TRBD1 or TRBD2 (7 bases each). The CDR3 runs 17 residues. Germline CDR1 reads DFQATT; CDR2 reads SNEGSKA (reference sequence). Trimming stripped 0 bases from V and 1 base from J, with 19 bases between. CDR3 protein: CSARDIKGGGSSYEQYF. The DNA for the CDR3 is TGCAGTGCTAGAGATATTAAAGGGGGCGGGAGTTCCTACGAGCAGTACTTC.

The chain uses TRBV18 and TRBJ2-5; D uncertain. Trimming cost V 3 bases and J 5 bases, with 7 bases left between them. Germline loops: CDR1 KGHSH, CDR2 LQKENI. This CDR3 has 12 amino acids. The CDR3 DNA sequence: TGTGCCAGCTCACCGGATGAGGAGACCCAGTACTTC. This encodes CASSPDEETQYF. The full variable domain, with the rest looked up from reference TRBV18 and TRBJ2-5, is NAGVMQNPRHLVRRRGQEARLRCSPMKGHSHVYWYRQLPEEGLKFMVYLQKENIIDESGMPKERFSAEFPKEGPSILRIQQVVRGDSAAYFCASSPDEETQYFGPGTRLLVL.

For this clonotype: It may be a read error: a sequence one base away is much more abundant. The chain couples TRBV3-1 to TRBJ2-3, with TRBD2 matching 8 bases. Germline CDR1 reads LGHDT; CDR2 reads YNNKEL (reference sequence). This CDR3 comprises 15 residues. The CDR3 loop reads CASSQRTSRSDAQYF. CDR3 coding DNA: TGTGCCAGCAGCCAAAGGACTAGCAGGTCAGATGCGCAGTATTTT.

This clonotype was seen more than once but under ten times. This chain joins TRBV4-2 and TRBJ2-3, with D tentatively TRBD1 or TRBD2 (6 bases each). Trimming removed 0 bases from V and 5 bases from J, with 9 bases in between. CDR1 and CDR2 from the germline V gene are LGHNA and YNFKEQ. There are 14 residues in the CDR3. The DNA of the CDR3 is TGTGCCAGCAGCCAAGAAGGGGGGCGAGATACGCAGTATTTT. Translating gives CASSQEGGRDTQYF.